These T cell receptor beta chains were read from a single sample in a study of identical twins. MiXCR was run by TCRdb on the 5' RACE reads, yielding one entry per CDR3 protein. The data show 200,000 to 250,000 distinct CDR3 sequences, around 6.9% seen once. The same specimen was also included in a second study, on yellow fever vaccine responses in identical twins.

The sequenced sample was memory (CD45RO+) T cells sorted from blood. The receptors derive from a woman aged 18-30 years in good health. Both conserved end residues are part of each CDR3. Fields, in order: J gene, clone size, D gene, V gene, CDR3 DNA, CDR3 protein. A D gene is named only where the DNA matches it firmly. Not all rows give a size; the values are once, few, many and, for expanded clones, a class.

TRBJ1-4,many,-,TRBV28,TGTGCCAGTCAATTGGGCAAAGGGGGAACTAATGAAAAACTGTTTTTT,CASQLGKGGTNEKLFF
TRBJ2-7,few,TRBD1,TRBV19,TGTGCCAGTAGTATAAAGGGGACAGGGGCCTACGAGCAGTACTTC,CASSIKGTGAYEQYF
TRBJ2-4,many,-,TRBV12-3/TRBV12-4,TGTGCCAGCAGTTTGATAGCCGTAGCCAAAAACATTCAGTACTTC,CASSLIAVAKNIQYF
TRBJ2-5,many,-,TRBV5-1,TGCGCCAGCAGCTTGGGACAGACCATGCAAGAGACCCAGTACTTC,CASSLGQTMQETQYF
TRBJ2-7,many,TRBD1,TRBV28,TGTGCCAGCGGTCAGGGACAGGGGGCCAACGAGCAGTACTTC,CASGQGQGANEQYF
TRBJ1-2,many,-,TRBV11-2,TGTGCCAGCACCCAAGGGGCCGGCTATGGCTACACCTTC,CASTQGAGYGYTF
TRBJ2-7,few,TRBD2,TRBV9,TGTGCCAGCAGCGTAGGGGGAGGGAGCGGCTACGAGCAGTACTTC,CASSVGGGSGYEQYF
TRBJ1-1,-,TRBD1,TRBV20-1,TGCAGTGCTAGAGGCGGGACAGGGGCAAGTAACACTGAAGCTTTCTTT,CSARGGTGASNTEAFF
TRBJ1-2,few,-,TRBV20-1,TGCAGAGCTACCCGAAGTGGCTATGGCTACACCTTC,CRATRSGYGYTF
TRBJ1-5,-,TRBD1,TRBV14,TGTGCCAGCAGCCAAGATTTGCTGTACAGGGGGAAATATCAGCCCCAGCATTTT,CASSQDLLYRGKYQPQHF
TRBJ1-5,many,TRBD1,TRBV5-1,TGCGCCAGCAGCCTAACCACAGGGGGGATTCAGCCCCAGCATTTT,CASSLTTGGIQPQHF
TRBJ1-2,-,TRBD1,TRBV5-1,TGCGCCAGCCGCAGGGGGCAAGAGGACTATGGCTACACCTTC,CASRRGQEDYGYTF
TRBJ1-4,-,-,TRBV4-2,TGTGCCAGCAGCCCATCGGGCAGGGGCCTAGGGGAAAAACTGTTTTTT,CASSPSGRGLGEKLFF
TRBJ1-4,few,-,TRBV10-3,TGTGCCATCACGGGTGGTCCCTCCGAAAAACTGTTTTTT,CAITGGPSEKLFF
TRBJ2-7,-,TRBD1,TRBV23-1,TGCGCCAGCGCTACCAGGGGGCCACCTGGGGAGCAGTACTTC,CASATRGPPGEQYF
TRBJ2-1,many,-,TRBV21-1,TGTGCCAGCGACCGGGACAGGGTGTACAATGAGCAGTTCTTC,CASDRDRVYNEQFF
TRBJ1-2,few,-,TRBV2,TGTGCCAGCAGACCGGACGGAACTAACTATGGCTACACCTTC,CASRPDGTNYGYTF
TRBJ1-6,many,TRBD1,TRBV5-5,TGTGCCTCCGGAGGACAGGGGAATTCACCCCTCCACTTT,CASGGQGNSPLHF
TRBJ2-3,many,TRBD2,TRBV24-1,TGTGCCACCAGTGACCGGAGCCCCCGCAGGCGGGGGAGCACAGATACGCAGTATTTT,CATSDRSPRRRGSTDTQYF
TRBJ2-1,many,TRBD2,TRBV28,TGTGCCAGCGCGGGACTAGCGGGTTATATGCAGTTCTTC,CASAGLAGYMQFF
TRBJ2-6,many,-,TRBV3-1,TGTGCCAGCAGTCAATCTGGGGCCAACGTCCTGACTTTC,CASSQSGANVLTF
TRBJ1-5,many,-,TRBV6-1,TGTGCCAGCAGTGAAACTTTCAGGGGATTAGGGCAGCCCCAGCATTTT,CASSETFRGLGQPQHF
TRBJ2-3,many,TRBD2,TRBV7-9,TGTGCCAGCAGCTTAGCTGGGCTAGCGGGGGGCACAGATACGCAGTATTTT,CASSLAGLAGGTDTQYF
TRBJ2-3,-,-,TRBV7-3,TGTGCCAGCAGCAAACAAGGGGGACGCACAGATACGCAGTATTTT,CASSKQGGRTDTQYF
TRBJ2-3,few,TRBD2,TRBV4-3,TGCGCCAGCAGCCAAGAGTATAGCGGGAGCACAGATACGCAGTATTTT,CASSQEYSGSTDTQYF
TRBJ2-1,-,-,TRBV9,TGTGCCAGCAGCCCCTCGGTCCGCGGGCCTTACAATGAGCAGTTCTTC,CASSPSVRGPYNEQFF
TRBJ2-7,-,TRBD2,TRBV3-1,TGTGCCTGCAGCCACCATCCAGGGTTTAGCGGGGGCTCCTACGAGCAGTACTTC,CACSHHPGFSGGSYEQYF
TRBJ2-2,many,TRBD1,TRBV12-3/TRBV12-4,TGTGCCAGCAGTTTCGGGACAGTCACCGGGGAGCTGTTTTTT,CASSFGTVTGELFF
TRBJ2-5,many,-,TRBV2,TGTGCCAGCAGTGAAGCGGGCTCTTTCCAAGAGACCCAGTACTTC,CASSEAGSFQETQYF
TRBJ1-1,few,-,TRBV19,TGTGCCAGTAGTATTGATCCTTTTAAGGCTGAAGCTTTCTTT,CASSIDPFKAEAFF
TRBJ2-7,many,-,TRBV12-3/TRBV12-4,TGTGCCAGCAGTTTAGAGGGTTTCGAGCAGTACTTC,CASSLEGFEQYF
TRBJ2-7,-,-,TRBV5-1,TGCGCCAGCAGCTTCGACAGCCTACGCGAGCAGTACTTC,CASSFDSLREQYF
TRBJ2-5,many,TRBD2,TRBV7-2,TGTGCCAGCAGCTTAGCTCCGGGACTAGCGGGTCCGGGGACCCAGTACTTC,CASSLAPGLAGPGTQYF
TRBJ2-5,few,TRBD1,TRBV27,TGTGACTCACCGGGACAGGGTCAAGAGACCCAGTACTTC,CDSPGQGQETQYF
TRBJ1-5,many,-,TRBV29-1,TGCAGCGTCGGGGGACTAGGTAGCAATCAGCCCCAGCATTTT,CSVGGLGSNQPQHF
TRBJ1-4,-,-,TRBV20-1,TGCAGTACTCTAAAGACTAATGAAAAACTGTTTTTT,CSTLKTNEKLFF
TRBJ2-1,-,-,TRBV11-2,TGTGCCAGCAGCTTTATTGGGTCCAATGAGCAGTTCTTC,CASSFIGSNEQFF
TRBJ1-3,-,-,TRBV18,TGTGCCAGCTCACCATCGACCCCAGGGACTGGAAACACCATATATTTT,CASSPSTPGTGNTIYF
TRBJ2-4,-,-,TRBV11-2,TGTGCCAGCAGCCGGGGAAACATTCAGTACTTC,CASSRGNIQYF
TRBJ1-2,few,-,TRBV7-2,TGTGCCAGCAGCAATCGTTTTAACTATGGCTACACCTTC,CASSNRFNYGYTF
TRBJ2-6,few,TRBD2,TRBV11-2,TGTGCCAGCAGCCCGAGGACTAGCGGGAGGGCCTCTGGGGCCAACGTCCTGACTTTC,CASSPRTSGRASGANVLTF
TRBJ2-3,few,-,TRBV29-1,TGCAGCGTTGAAAGGGCTCGGGGGGCCCCAGATACGCAGTATTTT,CSVERARGAPDTQYF
TRBJ1-1,few,-,TRBV30,TGTGCCTGGAGTTCTGGCACCGTGTTGGACACTGAAGCTTTCTTT,CAWSSGTVLDTEAFF
TRBJ2-1,-,TRBD2,TRBV6-1,TGTGCCAGCAGTGATAGGGGACTAGCGGGGGGGTACAATGAGCAGTTCTTC,CASSDRGLAGGYNEQFF
TRBJ2-7,few,-,TRBV11-2,TGTGCCAGCAGTTCGGGACAGGGGGGATCTAGCGGGAGAAGAGACGAGCAGTACTTC,CASSSGQGGSSGRRDEQYF
TRBJ2-2,-,-,TRBV2,TGTGCCAGCAGTGGGAGACTAAGTGGGTCCGGGGAGCTGTTTTTT,CASSGRLSGSGELFF
TRBJ2-1,many,TRBD2,TRBV5-1,TGCGCCAGCACCCTTTTACCCTCTACTCCGAGCGGGAGGGCCAATGAGCAGTTCTTC,CASTLLPSTPSGRANEQFF
TRBJ2-7,-,-,TRBV3-1,TGTGCCAGCAGCCACACGACAGGCGAACCGTACTTC,CASSHTTGEPYF
TRBJ2-3,-,-,TRBV18,TGTGCCAGCTCCCTACTAGATTTCACAGATACGCAGTATTTT,CASSLLDFTDTQYF
TRBJ2-7,few,-,TRBV6-6,TGTGCCAGCAGTTACAGCGGATCCTACGAGCAGTACTTC,CASSYSGSYEQYF
TRBJ2-7,-,TRBD2,TRBV20-1,TGCAGTGCTAGAGAGGGCGGGGGGATTCACGAGCAGTACTTC,CSAREGGGIHEQYF
TRBJ2-7,many,TRBD2,TRBV7-7,TGTGCTAGCAGGGCGCTAGCGGGAGGGACATACTACGAGCAGTACTTC,CASRALAGGTYYEQYF
TRBJ2-2,-,-,TRBV28,TGTGCCAGCAGTTCGCCGGGAGAAGCGACCACCGGGGAGCTGTTTTTT,CASSSPGEATTGELFF
TRBJ2-7,many,TRBD1,TRBV12-3/TRBV12-4,TGTGCCAGCAGTCGTGGACAGGGGGTGGCCTACGAGCAGTACTTC,CASSRGQGVAYEQYF
TRBJ2-2,many,-,TRBV5-1,TGCGCCAGCAGCTTCGAGACATCCGGGGAGCTGTTTTTT,CASSFETSGELFF
TRBJ2-5,few,TRBD2,TRBV15,TGTGCCACCAGCAGAGGTGTGGCGGGGGGCCAAGAGACCCAGTACTTC,CATSRGVAGGQETQYF
TRBJ1-5,few,TRBD1,TRBV6-5,TGTGCCAGCAGTTACGAGGCAGGGGGCATTCAGCCCCAGCATTTT,CASSYEAGGIQPQHF
TRBJ2-5,few,TRBD2,TRBV20-1,TGCAGTGCTAGAGATTTTGGGACTAGCGAAGAGACCCAGTACTTC,CSARDFGTSEETQYF